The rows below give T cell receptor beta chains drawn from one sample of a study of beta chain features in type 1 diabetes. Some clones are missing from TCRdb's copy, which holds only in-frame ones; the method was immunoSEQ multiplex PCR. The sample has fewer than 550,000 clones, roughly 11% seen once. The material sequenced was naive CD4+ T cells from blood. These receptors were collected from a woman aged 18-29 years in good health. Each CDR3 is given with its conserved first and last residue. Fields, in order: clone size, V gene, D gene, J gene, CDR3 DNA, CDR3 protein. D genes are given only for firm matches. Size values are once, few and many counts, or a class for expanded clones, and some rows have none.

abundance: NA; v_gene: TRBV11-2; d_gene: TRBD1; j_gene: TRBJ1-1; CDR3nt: TGTGCCAGCAGCTCTGGACAGGGGGCTGACACTGAAGCTTTCTTT; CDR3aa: CASSSGQGADTEAFF
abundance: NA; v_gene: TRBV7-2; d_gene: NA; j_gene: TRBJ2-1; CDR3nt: TGTGCCAGCAGCCCGGAGCTGAGCTCCTACAATGAGCAGTTCTTC; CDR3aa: CASSPELSSYNEQFF
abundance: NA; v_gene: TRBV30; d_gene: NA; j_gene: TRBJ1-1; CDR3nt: TGTGCCTGGAGCCAATGGGTCGGCACTGAAGCTTTCTTT; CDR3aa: CAWSQWVGTEAFF
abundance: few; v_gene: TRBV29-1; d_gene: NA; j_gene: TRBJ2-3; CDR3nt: TGCAGCGTTGGAACAGGGACAGATACGCAGTATTTT; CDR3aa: CSVGTGTDTQYF
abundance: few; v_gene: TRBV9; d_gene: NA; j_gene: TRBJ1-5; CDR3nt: TGTGCCAGCAGCGTGGGGGCTAGCAATCAGCCCCAGCATTTT; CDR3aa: CASSVGASNQPQHF
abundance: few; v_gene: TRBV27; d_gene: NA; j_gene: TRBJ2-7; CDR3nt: TGTGCCAGCAGTGCGTCCGGGACCCGGAGCTTCCACGAGCAGTACTTC; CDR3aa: CASSASGTRSFHEQYF
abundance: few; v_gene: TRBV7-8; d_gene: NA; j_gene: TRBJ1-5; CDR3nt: TGTGCCAGCAGCGCCATCAGGCCCCTCGGTCAGCCCCAGCATTTT; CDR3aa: CASSAIRPLGQPQHF
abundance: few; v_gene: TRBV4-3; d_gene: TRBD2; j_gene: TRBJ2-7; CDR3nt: TGCGCCAGCAGCCAAGATACACTAGCGTCAGGCGAGCAGTACTTC; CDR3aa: CASSQDTLASGEQYF
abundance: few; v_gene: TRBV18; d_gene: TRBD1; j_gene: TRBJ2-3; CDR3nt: TGTGCCAGCTCCGCTCGGGACAGTTCCACAGATACGCAGTATTTT; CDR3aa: CASSARDSSTDTQYF
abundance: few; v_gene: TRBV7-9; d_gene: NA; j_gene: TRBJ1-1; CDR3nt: TGTGCCAGCAGTTTTCAGGAGGGCACTGAAGCTTTCTTT; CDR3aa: CASSFQEGTEAFF
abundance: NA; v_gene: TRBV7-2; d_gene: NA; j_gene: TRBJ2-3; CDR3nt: TGTGCCAGCAGCTTACGCGGGGGCCGTTCCCTGTCGCAGTATTTT; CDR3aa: CASSLRGGRSLSQYF
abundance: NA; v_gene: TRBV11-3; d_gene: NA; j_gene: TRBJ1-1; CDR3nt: TGTGCCAGCAGCTTAGATCACGGGAACACTGAAGCTTTCTTT; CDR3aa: CASSLDHGNTEAFF
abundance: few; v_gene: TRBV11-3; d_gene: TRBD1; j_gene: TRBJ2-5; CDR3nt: TGTGCCAGCAGCCTCACCTGGGACAGGGGGCCGGAGACCCAGTACTTC; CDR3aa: CASSLTWDRGPETQYF
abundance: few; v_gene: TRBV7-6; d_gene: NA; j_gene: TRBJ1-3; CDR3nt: TGTGCCAGCAGTAGATTCCGGGCCAATTCTGGAAACACCATATATTTT; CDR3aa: CASSRFRANSGNTIYF
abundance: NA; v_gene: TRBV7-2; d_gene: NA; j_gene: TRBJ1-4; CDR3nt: TGTGCCAGCAGCTTAGTGCAGGGAGGTGAAAAACTGTTTTTT; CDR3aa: CASSLVQGGEKLFF
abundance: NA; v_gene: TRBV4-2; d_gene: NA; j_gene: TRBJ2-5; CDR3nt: TGTGCCAGCAGCCAAGAAGGGGGAAGGGCGATTGAACAAGAGACCCAGTACTTC; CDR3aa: CASSQEGGRAIEQETQYF
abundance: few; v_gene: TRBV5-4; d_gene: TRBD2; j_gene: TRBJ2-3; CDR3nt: TGTGCCAGCAGCGCCATAGCGGGGGAGCCAGATACGCAGTATTTT; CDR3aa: CASSAIAGEPDTQYF
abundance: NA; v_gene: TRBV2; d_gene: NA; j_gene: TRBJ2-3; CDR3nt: TGTGCCAGCAGTGACAAGACAGGCACAGATACGCAGTATTTT; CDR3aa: CASSDKTGTDTQYF
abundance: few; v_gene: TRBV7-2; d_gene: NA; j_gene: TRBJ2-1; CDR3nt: TGTGCCAGCAGCTTAATGAGGGGGGTTGTTTACAATGAGCAGTTCTTC; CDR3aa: CASSLMRGVVYNEQFF
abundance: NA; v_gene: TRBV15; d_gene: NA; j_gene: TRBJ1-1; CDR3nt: TGTGCCACCAGCAGGCTTACCGGTACTGAAGCTTTCTTT; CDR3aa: CATSRLTGTEAFF
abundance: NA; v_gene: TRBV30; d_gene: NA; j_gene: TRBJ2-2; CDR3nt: TGTGCCTGGGACAGGATCAACACCGGGGAGCTGTTTTTT; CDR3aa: CAWDRINTGELFF
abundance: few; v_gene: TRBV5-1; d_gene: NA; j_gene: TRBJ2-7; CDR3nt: TGCGCCAGCAGCTTGCTCGACGGTTCGGGGGCGCAGTACTTC; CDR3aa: CASSLLDGSGAQYF
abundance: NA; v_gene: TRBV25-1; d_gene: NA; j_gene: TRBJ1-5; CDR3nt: TGTGCCAGCAGGGAGGATGACAATCAGCCCCAGCATTTT; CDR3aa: CASREDDNQPQHF
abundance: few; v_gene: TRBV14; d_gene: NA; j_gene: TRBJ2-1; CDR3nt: TGTGCCAGCAGCCAAGATTCAGTCTACAATGAGCAGTTCTTC; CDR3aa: CASSQDSVYNEQFF
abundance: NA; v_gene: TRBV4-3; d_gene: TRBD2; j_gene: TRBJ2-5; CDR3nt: TGCGCCAGCAGCCGTTCCCACAGGACTAGCGGGGGGCACCGTATGGAGACCCAGTACTTC; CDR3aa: CASSRSHRTSGGHRMETQYF
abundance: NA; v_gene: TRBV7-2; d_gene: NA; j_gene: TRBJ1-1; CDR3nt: TGTGCCAGCAGCCGAGGATACACTGAAGCTTTCTTT; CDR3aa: CASSRGYTEAFF
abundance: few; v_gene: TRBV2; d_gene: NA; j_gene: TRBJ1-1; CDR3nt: TGTGCCAGCAGCGGCCCCTTAGGAACAGGGGAAGCTTTCTTT; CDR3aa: CASSGPLGTGEAFF
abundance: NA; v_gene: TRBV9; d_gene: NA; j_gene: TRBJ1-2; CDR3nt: TGTGCCAGCAGTCCCCAAGATGGCTACACCTTC; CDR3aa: CASSPQDGYTF
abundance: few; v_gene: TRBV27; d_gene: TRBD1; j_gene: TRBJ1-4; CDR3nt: TGTGCCAGCAGTCCTAAAGGGACAGGGCGGAATGAAAAACTGTTTTTT; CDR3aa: CASSPKGTGRNEKLFF
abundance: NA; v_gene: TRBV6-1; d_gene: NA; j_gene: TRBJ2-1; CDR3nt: TGTGCCAGCAGACCAGGGGTCGGGTCCTACAATGAGCAGTTCTTC; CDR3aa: CASRPGVGSYNEQFF
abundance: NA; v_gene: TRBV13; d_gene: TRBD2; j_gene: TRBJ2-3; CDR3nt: TGTGCCAGCAGACTAGCGGGAAACACAGATACGCAGTATTTT; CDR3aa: CASRLAGNTDTQYF
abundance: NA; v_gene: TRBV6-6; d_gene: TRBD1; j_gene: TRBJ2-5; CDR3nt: TGTGCCACCCGACAGGGCGTGGAGACCCAGTACTTC; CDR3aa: CATRQGVETQYF
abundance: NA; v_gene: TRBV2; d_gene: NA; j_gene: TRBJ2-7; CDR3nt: TGTGCCAGCAGTGCCGGATCAAACGACGGGGCATTC; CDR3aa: CASSAGSNDGAF
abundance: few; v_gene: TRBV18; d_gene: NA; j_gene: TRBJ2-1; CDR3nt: TGTGCCAGCTCACCAGTAGGGGGCAATGAGCAGTTCTTC; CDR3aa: CASSPVGGNEQFF
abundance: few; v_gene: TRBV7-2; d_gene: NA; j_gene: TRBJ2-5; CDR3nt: TGTGCCAGCAGCTCTTCTCCTGGCGGAACAGGCCGGCGGTACTTC; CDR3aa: CASSSSPGGTGRRYF
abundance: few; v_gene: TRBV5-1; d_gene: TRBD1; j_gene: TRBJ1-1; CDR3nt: TGCGCCAGCAGCCGAATGGGACAGACATCCGATAAGATGGCTTTCTTT; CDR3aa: CASSRMGQTSDKMAFF
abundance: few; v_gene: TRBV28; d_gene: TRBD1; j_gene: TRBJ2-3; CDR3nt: TGTGCCAGCAGGGGGGGGACAGGGCTATATACGCAGTATTTT; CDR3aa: CASRGGTGLYTQYF